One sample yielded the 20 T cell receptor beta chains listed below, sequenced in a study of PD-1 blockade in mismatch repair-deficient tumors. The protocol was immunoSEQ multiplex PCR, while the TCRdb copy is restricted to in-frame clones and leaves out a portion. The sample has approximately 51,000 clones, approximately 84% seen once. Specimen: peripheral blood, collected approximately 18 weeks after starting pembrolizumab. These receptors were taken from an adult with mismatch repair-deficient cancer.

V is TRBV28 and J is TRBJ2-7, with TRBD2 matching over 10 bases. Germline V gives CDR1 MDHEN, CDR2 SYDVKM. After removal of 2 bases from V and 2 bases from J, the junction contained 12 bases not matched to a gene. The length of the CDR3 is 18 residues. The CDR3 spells CASSLTKTGTSVTYEQYF. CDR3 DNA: TGTGCCAGCAGTTTAACGAAAACCGGGACTAGCGTGACCTACGAGCAGTACTTC.

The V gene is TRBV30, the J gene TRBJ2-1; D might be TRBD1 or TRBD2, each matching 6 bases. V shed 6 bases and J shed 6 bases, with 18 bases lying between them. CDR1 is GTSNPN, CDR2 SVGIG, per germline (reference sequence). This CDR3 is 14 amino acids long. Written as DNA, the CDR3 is TGTGCCTGTAATCCGGGGGCTGGGTTCAATGAGCAGTTCTTC. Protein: CACNPGAGFNEQFF.

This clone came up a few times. The chain's CDR3 is CASSLGPSGNTIYF. The CDR3 nucleotides read TGTGCCAGCAGCCTGGGACCGTCTGGAAACACCATATATTTT. The J gene is TRBJ1-3, the V gene TRBV6-5; weak D call: TRBD1 (5 bases). The V end was cut by 6 bases, the J end by 1 base, with 10 bases between. This CDR3 is 14 amino acids long. Germline V CDR1 and CDR2: MNHEY, SVGAGI.

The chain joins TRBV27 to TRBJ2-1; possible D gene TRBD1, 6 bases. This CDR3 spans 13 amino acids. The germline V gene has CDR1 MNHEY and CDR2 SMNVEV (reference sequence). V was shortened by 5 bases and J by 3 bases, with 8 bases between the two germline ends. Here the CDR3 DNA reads TGTGCCAGCAGTAGACAGGTCTACAATGAGCAGTTCTTC. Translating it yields CASSRQVYNEQFF.

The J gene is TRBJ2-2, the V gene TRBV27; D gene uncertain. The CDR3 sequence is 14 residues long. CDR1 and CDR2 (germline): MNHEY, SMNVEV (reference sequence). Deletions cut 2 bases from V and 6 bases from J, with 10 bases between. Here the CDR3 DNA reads TGTGCCAGCAGTTTACTGGATCGCGCCGGGGAGCTGTTTTTT. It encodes CASSLLDRAGELFF.

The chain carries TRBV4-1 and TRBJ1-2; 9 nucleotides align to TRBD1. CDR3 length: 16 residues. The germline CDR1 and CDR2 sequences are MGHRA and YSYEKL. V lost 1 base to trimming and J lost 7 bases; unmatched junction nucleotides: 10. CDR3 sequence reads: CASSQVAGQGVSGYTF. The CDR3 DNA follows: TGCGCCAGCAGCCAAGTGGCGGGACAGGGTGTCTCTGGCTACACCTTC.

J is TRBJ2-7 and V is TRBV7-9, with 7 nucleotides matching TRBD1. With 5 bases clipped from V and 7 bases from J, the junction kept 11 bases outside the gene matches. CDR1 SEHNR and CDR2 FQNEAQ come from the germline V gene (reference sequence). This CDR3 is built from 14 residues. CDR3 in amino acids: CASSHTGARWEQYF. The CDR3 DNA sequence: TGTGCCAGCAGCCACACAGGGGCCCGATGGGAGCAGTACTTC.

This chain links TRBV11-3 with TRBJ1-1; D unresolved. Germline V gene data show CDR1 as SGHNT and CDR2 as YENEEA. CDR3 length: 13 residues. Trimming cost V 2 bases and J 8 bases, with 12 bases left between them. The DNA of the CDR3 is TGTGCCAGCAGCTTATTGCCCACGACAGAAGCTTTCTTT. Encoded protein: CASSLLPTTEAFF.

The CDR3 loop is CASSLSRGGGITYEQYF. The DNA of the CDR3 is TGTGCCAGCAGCTTGAGTCGCGGCGGGGGGATAACCTACGAGCAGTACTTC. The chain combines TRBV5-4 with TRBJ2-7, with 8 bases aligning to TRBD2. Germline V gene data show CDR1 as SGHNT and CDR2 as YYREEE (reference sequence). The CDR3 runs 17 residues. J was trimmed by 2 bases and V by 1 base; bases with no gene match: 11.

The CDR3 is CASSVGSSYEQYF. DNA for the CDR3: TGTGCCAGCAGTGTAGGAAGCTCCTACGAGCAGTACTTC. The chain has TRBV6-1 and TRBJ2-7; D is unresolved. There are 13 residues in the CDR3. Germline CDR1 reads MNHNS; CDR2 reads SASEGT. V shed 4 bases and J shed 0 bases, with 7 bases lying between them.

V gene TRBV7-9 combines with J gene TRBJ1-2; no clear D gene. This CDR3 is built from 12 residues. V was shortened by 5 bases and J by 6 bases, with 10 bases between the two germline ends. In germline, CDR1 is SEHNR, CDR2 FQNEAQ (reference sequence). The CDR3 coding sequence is TGTGCCAGCAGCCTCGCAGTGGATGGCTACACCTTC. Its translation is CASSLAVDGYTF.

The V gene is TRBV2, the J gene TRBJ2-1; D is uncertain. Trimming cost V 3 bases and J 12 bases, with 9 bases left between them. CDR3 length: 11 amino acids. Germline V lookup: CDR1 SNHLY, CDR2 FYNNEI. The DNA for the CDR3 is TGTGCCAGCAGTGAGTGGGTCGTGCAGTTCTTC. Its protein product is CASSEWVVQFF. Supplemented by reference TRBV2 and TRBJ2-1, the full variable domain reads EPEVTQTPSHQVTQMGQEVILRCVPISNHLYFYWYRQILGQKVEFLVSFYNNEISEKSEIFDDQFSVERPDGSNFTLKIRSTKLEDSAMYFCASSEWVVQFFGPGTRLTVL.

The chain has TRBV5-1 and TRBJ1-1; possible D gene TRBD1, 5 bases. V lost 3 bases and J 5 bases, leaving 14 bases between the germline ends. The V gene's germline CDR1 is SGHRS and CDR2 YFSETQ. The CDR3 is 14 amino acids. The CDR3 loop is CASSSKQGGTEAFF. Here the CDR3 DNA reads TGCGCCAGCAGCTCCAAGCAGGGAGGAACTGAAGCTTTCTTT.

As DNA, the CDR3 is TGTGCCATCAGTGAGTCCGGGACAGGGTCCGGGGAGCTGTTTTTT. This translates into CAISESGTGSGELFF. This chain joins TRBV10-3 and TRBJ2-2; TRBD1 matches at 9 bases. The CDR3 spans 15 residues. Germline V gives CDR1 ENHRY, CDR2 SYGVKD. V gave up 0 bases and J gave up 6 bases; unmatched junction bases: 2.

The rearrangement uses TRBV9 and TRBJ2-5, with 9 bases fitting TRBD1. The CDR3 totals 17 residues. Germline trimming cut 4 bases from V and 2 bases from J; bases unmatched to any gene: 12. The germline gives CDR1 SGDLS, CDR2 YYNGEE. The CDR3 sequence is CASSTGQGIRGQETQYF. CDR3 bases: TGTGCCAGCAGCACCGGACAGGGGATTCGGGGGCAAGAGACCCAGTACTTC.

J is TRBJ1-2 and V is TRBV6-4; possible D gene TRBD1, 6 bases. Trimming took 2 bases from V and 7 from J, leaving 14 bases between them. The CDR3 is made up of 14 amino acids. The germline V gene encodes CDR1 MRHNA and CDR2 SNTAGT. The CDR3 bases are TGTGCCAGCAGTGACGTTTGGGGGGCCGGTGGCTACACCTTC. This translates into CASSDVWGAGGYTF.

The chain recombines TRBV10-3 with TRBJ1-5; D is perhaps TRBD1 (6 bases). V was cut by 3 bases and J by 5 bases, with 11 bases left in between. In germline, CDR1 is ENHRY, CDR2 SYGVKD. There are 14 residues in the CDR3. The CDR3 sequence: CAISEGQGYQPQHF. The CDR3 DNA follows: TGTGCCATCAGTGAAGGTCAGGGGTATCAGCCCCAGCATTTT.

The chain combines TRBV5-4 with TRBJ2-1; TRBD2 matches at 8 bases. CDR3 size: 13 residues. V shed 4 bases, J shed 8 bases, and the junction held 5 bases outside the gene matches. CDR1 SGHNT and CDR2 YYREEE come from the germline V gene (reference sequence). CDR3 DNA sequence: TGTGCCAGCAGCATTGGACTAGCCGATGAGCAGTTCTTC. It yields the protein CASSIGLADEQFF.

The CDR3 is CASSNRDRGYTGELFF. In nucleotides, the CDR3 is TGTGCCAGTAGTAACCGGGACAGGGGGTACACCGGGGAGCTGTTTTTT. The chain links TRBV19 to TRBJ2-2, with TRBD1 matching over 11 bases. Losses at the gene ends were 4 bases for V and 3 bases for J; bases not matched to a gene: 4. The germline CDR1 and CDR2 sequences are LNHDA and SQIVND (reference sequence). This CDR3 is 16 amino acids long.

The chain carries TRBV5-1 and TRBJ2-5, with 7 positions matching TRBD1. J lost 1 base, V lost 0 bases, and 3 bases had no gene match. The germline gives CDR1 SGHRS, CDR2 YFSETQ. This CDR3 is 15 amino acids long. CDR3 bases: TGCGCCAGCAGCTTGGGACAGGGCCCCCAAGAGACCCAGTACTTC. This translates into CASSLGQGPQETQYF.